This T cell receptor (beta chain) was sequenced in a study of blood T cell repertoires in COVID-19. At the level of the study: COVID-19 samples collected from the United States, Italy and Spain covered acute and convalescent phases. PBMCs, B-cell-depleted T cells, or T cells provided the cDNA or gDNA that made up the material.

Germline V gene data show CDR1 as LNHDA and CDR2 as SQIVND (reference sequence). The ends were cut back, 2 bases at V and 8 bases at J, with 6 bases in the middle. The length of the CDR3 is 12 residues. Per the authors' pipeline: The assay estimated nucleated cells by amplifying reference gene primers. TCRdb keeps only in-frame clones here, not all; method: immunoSEQ multiplex PCR. That table gives V, J and clone size, and the DNA gave D and trimming. Of roughly 92,000 clones in the sample, roughly 91% were seen once. V is TRBV19 and J is TRBJ1-4; a possible D gene is TRBD1 (5 bases). The source material was peripheral blood. The receptor was isolated from an elderly woman with acute or convalescent COVID-19. The CDR3 nucleotides are TGTGCCAGTAGTATACGGGGGGAAAAACTGTTTTTT. Amino acid sequence: CASSIRGEKLFF.